The entry below describes one T cell receptor beta chain. Its antigen is not known. At one of its ends the junction is not consistent with the germline gene, which may arise from a read error. This record comes from a study of OX40 agonist ivuxolimab in advanced cancers. Study observations and caveats: At 0.1-3.0 mg/kg, partial responders had clonal expansion among the lowest observed. Some patients without response likewise showed low normalized clonal expansion. The expanded peripheral T cells' antigen specificity was not determined.

Profiled with immunoSEQ multiplex PCR; TCRdb holds only in-frame clones, not every one. The table records just under 55,000 clones, more than 75% of them present only once. The CDR3 contains 13 residues. In germline, CDR1 is SQVTM, CDR2 ANQGSEA. J is TRBJ1-2 and V is TRBV29-1; TRBD1 agrees at 8 bases. This TCR was sampled from an adult with an advanced solid tumor such as melanoma, head and neck, liver or kidney cancer. The sequenced sample was CD4+ or CD8+ T cells sorted from blood, obtained in a trial of the OX40 agonist ivuxolimab. CDR3 coding DNA: TGCAGCGTGGAAGGGACAGGCCGGGGGGGCTACACCTTC. Protein product: CSVEGTGRGGYTF.